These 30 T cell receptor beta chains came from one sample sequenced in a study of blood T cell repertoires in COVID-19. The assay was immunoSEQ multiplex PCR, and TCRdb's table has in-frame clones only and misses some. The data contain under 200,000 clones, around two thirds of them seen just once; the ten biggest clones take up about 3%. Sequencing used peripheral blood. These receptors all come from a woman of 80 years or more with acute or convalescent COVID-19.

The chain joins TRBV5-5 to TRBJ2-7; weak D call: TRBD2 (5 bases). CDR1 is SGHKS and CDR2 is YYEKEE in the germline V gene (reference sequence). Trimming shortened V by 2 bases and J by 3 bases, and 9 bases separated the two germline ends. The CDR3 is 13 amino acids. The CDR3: CASSFPDYYEQYF. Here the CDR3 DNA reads TGTGCCAGCAGCTTCCCAGACTACTACGAGCAGTACTTC.

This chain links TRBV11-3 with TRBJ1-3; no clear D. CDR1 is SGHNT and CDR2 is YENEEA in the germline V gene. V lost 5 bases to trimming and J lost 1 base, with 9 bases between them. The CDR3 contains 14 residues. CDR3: CASSLTSSGNTIYF. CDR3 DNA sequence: TGTGCCAGCAGCCTCACAAGTTCTGGAAACACCATATATTTT.

In nucleotides, the CDR3 is TGTGCCAGCAGCGCGTCCGCCTACGAGCAGTACTTC. Translation: CASSASAYEQYF. The chain combines TRBV7-2 with TRBJ2-7; D is unclear. The CDR3 is 12 residues long. V lost 5 bases and J 2 bases, leaving 7 bases between the germline ends. Germline CDR1 reads SGHTA; CDR2 reads FQGNSA.

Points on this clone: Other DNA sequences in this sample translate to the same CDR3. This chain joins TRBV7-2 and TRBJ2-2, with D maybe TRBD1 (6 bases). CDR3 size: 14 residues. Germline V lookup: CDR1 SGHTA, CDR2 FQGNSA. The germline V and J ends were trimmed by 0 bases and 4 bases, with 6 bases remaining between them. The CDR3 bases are TGTGCCAGCAGCTTAGCAGGGGGCACCGGGGAGCTGTTTTTT. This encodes CASSLAGGTGELFF. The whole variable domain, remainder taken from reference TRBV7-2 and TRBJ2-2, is GAGVSQSPSNKVTEKGKDVELRCDPISGHTALYWYRQSLGQGLEFLIYFQGNSAPDKSGLPSDRFSAERTGGSVSTLTIQRTQQEDSAVYLCASSLAGGTGELFFGEGSRLTVL.

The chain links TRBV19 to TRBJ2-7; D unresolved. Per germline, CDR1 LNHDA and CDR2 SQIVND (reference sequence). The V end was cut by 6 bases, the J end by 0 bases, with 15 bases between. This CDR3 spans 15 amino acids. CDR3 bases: TGTGCCAGTAGCCCCGCAGGAACGAGCTCCTACGAGCAGTACTTC. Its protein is CASSPAGTSSYEQYF.

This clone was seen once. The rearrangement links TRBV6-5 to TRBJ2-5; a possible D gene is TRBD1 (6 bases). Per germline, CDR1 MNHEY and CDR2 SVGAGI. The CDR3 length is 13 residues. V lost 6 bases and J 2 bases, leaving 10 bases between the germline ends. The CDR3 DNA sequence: TGTGCCAGCAGCTCAGGACAGCAAGAGACCCAGTACTTC. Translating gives CASSSGQQETQYF.

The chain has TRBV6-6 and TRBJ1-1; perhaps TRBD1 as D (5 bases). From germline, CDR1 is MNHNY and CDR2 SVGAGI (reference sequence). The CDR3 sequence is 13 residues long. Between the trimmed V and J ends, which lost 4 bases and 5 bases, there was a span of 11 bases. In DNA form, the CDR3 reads TGTGCCAGCAGTTCGCAGGGTGGGACTGAAGCTTTCTTT. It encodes CASSSQGGTEAFF.

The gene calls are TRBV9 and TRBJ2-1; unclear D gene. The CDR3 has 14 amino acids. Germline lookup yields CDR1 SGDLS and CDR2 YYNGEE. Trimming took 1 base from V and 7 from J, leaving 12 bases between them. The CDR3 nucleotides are TGTGCCAGCAGCGTAAGCCCCTTTGAAAATGAGCAGTTCTTC. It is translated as CASSVSPFENEQFF.

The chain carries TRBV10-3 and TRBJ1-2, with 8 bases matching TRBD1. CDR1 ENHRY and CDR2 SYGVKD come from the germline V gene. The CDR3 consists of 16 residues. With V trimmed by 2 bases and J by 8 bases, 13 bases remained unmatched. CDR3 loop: CAISETSLTGVKGYTF. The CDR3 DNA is TGTGCCATCAGTGAGACCTCGTTGACAGGGGTTAAGGGCTACACCTTC.

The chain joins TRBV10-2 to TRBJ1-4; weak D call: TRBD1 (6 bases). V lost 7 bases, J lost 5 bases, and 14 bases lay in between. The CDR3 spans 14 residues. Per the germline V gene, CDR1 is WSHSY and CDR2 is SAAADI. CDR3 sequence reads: CASNERGTNEKLFF. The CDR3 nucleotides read TGCGCCAGCAATGAAAGGGGGACGAATGAAAAACTGTTTTTT.

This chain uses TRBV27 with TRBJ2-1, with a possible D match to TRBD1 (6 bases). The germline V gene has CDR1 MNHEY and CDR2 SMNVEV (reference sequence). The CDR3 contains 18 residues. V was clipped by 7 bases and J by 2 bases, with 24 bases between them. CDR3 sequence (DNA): TGTGCCAGCATTCCCCCGAGGGACAAGCTAGGGGCCTACAATGAGCAGTTCTTC. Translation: CASIPPRDKLGAYNEQFF.

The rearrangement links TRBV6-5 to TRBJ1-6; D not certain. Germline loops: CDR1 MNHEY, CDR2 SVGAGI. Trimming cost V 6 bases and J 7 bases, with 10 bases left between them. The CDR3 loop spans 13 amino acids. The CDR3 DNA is TGTGCCAGCAGAGGACGAGGGAATTCACCCCTCCACTTT. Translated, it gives CASRGRGNSPLHF.

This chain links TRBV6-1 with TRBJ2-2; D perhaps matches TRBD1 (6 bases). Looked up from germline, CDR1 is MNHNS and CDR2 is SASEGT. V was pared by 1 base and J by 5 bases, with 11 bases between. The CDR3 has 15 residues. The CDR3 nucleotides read TGTGCCAGCAGTGAAGGGACAGTCGAGACCGGGGAGCTGTTTTTT. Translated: CASSEGTVETGELFF.

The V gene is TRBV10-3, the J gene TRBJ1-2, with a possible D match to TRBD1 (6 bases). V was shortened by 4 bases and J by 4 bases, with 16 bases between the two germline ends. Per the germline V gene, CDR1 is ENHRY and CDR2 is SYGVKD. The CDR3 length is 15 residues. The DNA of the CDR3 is TGTGCCATCAGTGGGGGTGGGGGCGCCTCCTATGGCTACACCTTC. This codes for CAISGGGGASYGYTF.

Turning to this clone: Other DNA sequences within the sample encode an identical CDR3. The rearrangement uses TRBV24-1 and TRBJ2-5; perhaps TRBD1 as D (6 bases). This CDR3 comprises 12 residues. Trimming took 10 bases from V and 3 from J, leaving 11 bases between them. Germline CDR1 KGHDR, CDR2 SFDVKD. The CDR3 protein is CATRGQKETQYF. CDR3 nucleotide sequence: TGTGCCACAAGAGGACAGAAAGAGACCCAGTACTTC.

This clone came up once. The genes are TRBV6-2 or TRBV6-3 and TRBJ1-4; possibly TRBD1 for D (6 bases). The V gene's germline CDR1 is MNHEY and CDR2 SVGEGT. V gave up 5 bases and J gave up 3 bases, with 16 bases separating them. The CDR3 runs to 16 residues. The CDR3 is CASSDPSRGSNEKLFF. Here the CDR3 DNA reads TGTGCCAGCAGTGACCCAAGCAGGGGATCTAATGAAAAACTGTTTTTT.

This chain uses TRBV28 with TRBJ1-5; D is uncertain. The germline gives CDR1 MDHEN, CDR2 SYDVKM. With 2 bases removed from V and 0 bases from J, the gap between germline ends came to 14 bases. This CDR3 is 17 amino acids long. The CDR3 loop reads CASSLVVPGHSNQPQHF. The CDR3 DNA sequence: TGTGCCAGCAGTTTAGTTGTGCCAGGCCATAGCAATCAGCCCCAGCATTTT.

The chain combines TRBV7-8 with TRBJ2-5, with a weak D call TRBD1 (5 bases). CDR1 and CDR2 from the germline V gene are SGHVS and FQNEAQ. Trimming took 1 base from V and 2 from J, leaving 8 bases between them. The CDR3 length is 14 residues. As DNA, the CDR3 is TGTGCCAGCAGCTTAGAGCCAGGGCAAGAGACCCAGTACTTC. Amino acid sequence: CASSLEPGQETQYF.

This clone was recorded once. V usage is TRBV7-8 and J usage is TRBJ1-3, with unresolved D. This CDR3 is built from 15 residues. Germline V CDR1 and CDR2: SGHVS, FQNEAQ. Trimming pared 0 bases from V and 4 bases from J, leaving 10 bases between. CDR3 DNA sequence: TGTGCCAGCAGCTTAGCGACTCTACTAGGAAACACCATATATTTT. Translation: CASSLATLLGNTIYF.

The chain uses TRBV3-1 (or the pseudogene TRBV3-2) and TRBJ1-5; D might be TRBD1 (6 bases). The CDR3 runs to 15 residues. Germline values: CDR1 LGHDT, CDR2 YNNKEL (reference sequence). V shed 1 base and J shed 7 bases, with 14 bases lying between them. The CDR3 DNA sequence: TGTGCCAGCAGCCAAGGAGGGGGGGGGAGACAGCCCCAGCATTTT. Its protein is CASSQGGGGRQPQHF.

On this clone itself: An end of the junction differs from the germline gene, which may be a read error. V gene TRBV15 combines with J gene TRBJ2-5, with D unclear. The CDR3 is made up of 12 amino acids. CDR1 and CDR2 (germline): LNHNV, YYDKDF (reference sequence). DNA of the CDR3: TGTGCCATCAGCAGAGATACTGGGACCCAGTACTTC. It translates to CAISRDTGTQYF.

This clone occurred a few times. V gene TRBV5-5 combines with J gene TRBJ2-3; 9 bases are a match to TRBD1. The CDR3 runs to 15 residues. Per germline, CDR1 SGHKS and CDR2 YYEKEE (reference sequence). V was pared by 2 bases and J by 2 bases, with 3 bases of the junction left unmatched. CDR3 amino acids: CASSFGTGFTDTQYF. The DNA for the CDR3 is TGTGCCAGCAGCTTCGGGACAGGGTTCACAGATACGCAGTATTTT.

The CDR3 spells CASSIGPGAYQPQHF. The CDR3 bases are TGTGCCAGTAGTATAGGTCCAGGGGCCTATCAGCCCCAGCATTTT. This chain connects TRBV19 to TRBJ1-5, with D perhaps matching TRBD1 (6 bases). Germline loops: CDR1 LNHDA, CDR2 SQIVND (reference sequence). Trimming pared 1 base from V and 5 bases from J, leaving 12 bases between. The length of the CDR3 is 15 residues.

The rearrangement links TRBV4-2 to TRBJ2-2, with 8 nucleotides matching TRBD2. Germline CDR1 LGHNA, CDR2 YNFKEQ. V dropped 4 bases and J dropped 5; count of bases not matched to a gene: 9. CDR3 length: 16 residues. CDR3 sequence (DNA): TGTGCCAGCAGCCCCCTATGGCTAGCGGGTACCGGGGAGCTGTTTTTT. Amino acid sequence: CASSPLWLAGTGELFF.

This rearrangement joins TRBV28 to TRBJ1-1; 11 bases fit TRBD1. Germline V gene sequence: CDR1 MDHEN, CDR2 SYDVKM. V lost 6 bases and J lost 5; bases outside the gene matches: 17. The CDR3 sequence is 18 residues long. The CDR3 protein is CASSAETGQGARVTEAFF. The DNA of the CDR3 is TGTGCCAGCAGCGCCGAAACCGGACAGGGGGCTAGGGTTACTGAAGCTTTCTTT.

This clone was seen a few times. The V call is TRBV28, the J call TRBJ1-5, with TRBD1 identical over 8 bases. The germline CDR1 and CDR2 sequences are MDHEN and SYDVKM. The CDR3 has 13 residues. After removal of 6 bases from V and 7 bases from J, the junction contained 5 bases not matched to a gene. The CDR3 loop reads CASRLPGGQPQHF. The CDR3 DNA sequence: TGTGCCAGCAGGTTACCAGGGGGCCAGCCCCAGCATTTT.

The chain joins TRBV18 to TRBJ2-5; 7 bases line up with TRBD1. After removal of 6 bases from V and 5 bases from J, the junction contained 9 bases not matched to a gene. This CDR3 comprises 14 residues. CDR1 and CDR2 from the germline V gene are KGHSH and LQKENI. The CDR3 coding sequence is TGTGCCAGCTCGGTTAGACAGGGCTGGGAGACCCAGTACTTC. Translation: CASSVRQGWETQYF.

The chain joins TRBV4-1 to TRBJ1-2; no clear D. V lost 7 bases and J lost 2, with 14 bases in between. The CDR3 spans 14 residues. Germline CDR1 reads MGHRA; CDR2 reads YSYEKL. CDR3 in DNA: TGCGCCAGCATAGCGGGGTTACGAAACTATGGCTACACCTTC. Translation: CASIAGLRNYGYTF.

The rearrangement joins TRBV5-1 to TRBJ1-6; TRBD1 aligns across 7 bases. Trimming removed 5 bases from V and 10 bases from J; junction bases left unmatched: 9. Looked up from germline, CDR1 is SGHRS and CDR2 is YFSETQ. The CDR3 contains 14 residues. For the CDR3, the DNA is TGCGCCAGCAGAGACAGAGAACAGGGGTCACCCCTCCACTTT. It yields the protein CASRDREQGSPLHF. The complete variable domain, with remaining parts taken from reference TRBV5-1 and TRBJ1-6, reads KAGVTQTPRYLIKTRGQQVTLSCSPISGHRSVSWYQQTPGQGLQFLFEYFSETQRNKGNFPGRFSGRQFSNSRSEMNVSTLELGDSALYLCASRDREQGSPLHFGNGTRLTVT.

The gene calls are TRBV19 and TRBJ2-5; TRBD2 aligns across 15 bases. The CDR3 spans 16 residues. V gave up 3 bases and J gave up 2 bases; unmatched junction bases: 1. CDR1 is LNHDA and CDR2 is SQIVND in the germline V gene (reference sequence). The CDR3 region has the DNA TGTGCCAGTAGTATTGGGACTAGCGGGAGGCAAGAGACCCAGTACTTC. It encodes CASSIGTSGRQETQYF.